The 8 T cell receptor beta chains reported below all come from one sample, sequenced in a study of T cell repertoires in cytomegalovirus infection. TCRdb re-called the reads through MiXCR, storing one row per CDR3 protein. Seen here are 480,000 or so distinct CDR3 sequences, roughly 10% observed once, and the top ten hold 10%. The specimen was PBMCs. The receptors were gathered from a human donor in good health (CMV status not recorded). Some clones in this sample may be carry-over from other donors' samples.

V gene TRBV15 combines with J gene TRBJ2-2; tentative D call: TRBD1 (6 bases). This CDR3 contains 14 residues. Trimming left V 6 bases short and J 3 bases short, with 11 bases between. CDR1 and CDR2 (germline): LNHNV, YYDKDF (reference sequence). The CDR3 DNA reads TGTGCCACCAGTCTGCAGGGGTACACCGGGGAGCTGTTTTTT. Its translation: CATSLQGYTGELFF.

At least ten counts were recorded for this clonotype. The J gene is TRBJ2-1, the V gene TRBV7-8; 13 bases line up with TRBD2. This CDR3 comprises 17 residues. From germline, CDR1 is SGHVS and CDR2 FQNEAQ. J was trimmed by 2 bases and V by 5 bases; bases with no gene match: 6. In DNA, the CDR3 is TGTGCCAGCAGCCCCTGGACTAGCGGGAGTGCCTACAATGAGCAGTTCTTC. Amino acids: CASSPWTSGSAYNEQFF. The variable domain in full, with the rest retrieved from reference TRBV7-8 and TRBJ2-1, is GAGVSQSPRYKVAKRGQDVALRCDPISGHVSLFWYQQALGQGPEFLTYFQNEAQLDKSGLPSDRFFAERPEGSVSTLKIQRTQQEDSAVYLCASSPWTSGSAYNEQFFGPGTRLTVL.

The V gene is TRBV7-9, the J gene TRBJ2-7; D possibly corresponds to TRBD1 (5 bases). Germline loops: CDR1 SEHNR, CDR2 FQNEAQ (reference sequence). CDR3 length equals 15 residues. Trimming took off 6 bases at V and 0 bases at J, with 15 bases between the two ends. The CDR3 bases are TGTGCCAGCAGTAAAGGGGTCTCCGCCTCCTACGAGCAGTACTTC. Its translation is CASSKGVSASYEQYF. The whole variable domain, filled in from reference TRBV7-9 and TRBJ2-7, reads DTGVSQNPRHKITKRGQNVTFRCDPISEHNRLYWYRQTLGQGPEFLTYFQNEAQLEKSRLLSDRFSAERPKGSFSTLEIQRTEQGDSAMYLCASSKGVSASYEQYFGPGTRLTVT.

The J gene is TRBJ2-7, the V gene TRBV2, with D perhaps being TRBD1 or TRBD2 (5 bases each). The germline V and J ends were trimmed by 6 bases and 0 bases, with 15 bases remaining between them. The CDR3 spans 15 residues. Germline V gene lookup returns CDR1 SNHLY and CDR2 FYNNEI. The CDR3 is CASRGDGTFSYEQYF. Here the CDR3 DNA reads TGTGCCAGCAGAGGCGACGGGACGTTCTCCTACGAGCAGTACTTC. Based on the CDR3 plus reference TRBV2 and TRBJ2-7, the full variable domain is EPEVTQTPSHQVTQMGQEVILRCVPISNHLYFYWYRQILGQKVEFLVSFYNNEISEKSEIFDDQFSVERPDGSNFTLKIRSTKLEDSAMYFCASRGDGTFSYEQYFGPGTRLTVT.

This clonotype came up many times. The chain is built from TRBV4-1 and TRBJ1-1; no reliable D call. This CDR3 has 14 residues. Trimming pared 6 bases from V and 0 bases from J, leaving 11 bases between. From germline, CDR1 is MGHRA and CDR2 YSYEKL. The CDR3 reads CASRLENMNTEAFF. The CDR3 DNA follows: TGCGCCAGCAGACTGGAGAACATGAACACTGAAGCTTTCTTT.

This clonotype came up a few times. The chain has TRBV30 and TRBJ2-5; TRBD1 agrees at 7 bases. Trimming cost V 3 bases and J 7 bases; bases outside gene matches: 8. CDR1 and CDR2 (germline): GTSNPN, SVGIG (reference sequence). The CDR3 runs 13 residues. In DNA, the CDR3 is TGTGCCTGGAGCCCAACCTCAGGGGGGACCCAGTACTTC. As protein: CAWSPTSGGTQYF. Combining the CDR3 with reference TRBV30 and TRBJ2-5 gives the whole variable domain SQTIHQWPATLVQPVGSPLSLECTVEGTSNPNLYWYRQAAGRGLQLLFYSVGIGQISSEVPQNLSASRPQDRQFILSSKKLLLSDSGFYLCAWSPTSGGTQYFGPGTRLLVL.

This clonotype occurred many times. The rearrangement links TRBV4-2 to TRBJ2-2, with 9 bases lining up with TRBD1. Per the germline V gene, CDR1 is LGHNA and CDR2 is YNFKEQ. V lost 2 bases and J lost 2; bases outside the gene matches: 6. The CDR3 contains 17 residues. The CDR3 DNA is TGTGCCAGCAGCCAAAACACAGGGGGCGCAAACACCGGGGAGCTGTTTTTT. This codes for CASSQNTGGANTGELFF.

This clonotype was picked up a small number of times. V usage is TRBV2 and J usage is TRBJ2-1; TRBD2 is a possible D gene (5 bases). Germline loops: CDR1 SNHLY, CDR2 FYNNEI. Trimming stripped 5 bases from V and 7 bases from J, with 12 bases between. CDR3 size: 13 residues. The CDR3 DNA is TGTGCCAGCAGTCCTTACCCGGGAAATGAGCAGTTCTTC. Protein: CASSPYPGNEQFF.